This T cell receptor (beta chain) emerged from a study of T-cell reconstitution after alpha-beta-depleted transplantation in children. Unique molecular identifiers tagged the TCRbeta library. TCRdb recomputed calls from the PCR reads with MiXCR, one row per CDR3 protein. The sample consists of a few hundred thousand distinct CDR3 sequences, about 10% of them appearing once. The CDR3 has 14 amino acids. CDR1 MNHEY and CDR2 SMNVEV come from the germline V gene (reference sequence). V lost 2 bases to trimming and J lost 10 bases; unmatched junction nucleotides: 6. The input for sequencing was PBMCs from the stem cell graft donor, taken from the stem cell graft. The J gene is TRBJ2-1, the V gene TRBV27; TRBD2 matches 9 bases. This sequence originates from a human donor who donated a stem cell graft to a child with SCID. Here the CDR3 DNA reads TGTGCCAGCAGTTTAGCGGGGGGGCCGAGCGAGCAGTTCTTC. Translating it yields CASSLAGGPSEQFF.